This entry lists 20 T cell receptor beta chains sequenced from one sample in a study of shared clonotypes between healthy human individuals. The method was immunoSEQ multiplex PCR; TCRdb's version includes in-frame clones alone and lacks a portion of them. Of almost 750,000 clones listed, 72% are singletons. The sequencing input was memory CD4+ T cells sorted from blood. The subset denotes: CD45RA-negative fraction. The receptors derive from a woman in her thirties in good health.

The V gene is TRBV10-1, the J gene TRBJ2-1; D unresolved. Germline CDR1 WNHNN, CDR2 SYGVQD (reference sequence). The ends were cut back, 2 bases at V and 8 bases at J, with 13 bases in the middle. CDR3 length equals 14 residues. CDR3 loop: CASSESHRSHEQFF. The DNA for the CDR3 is TGCGCCAGCAGTGAGAGTCACCGAAGCCATGAGCAGTTCTTC.

The CDR3 loop reads CASSPPSGRGGEQFF. DNA for the CDR3: TGTGCCAGCTCACCACCGAGCGGGAGGGGAGGTGAGCAGTTCTTC. The V and J genes are TRBV18 and TRBJ2-1; 10 bases map to TRBD2. Germline values: CDR1 KGHSH, CDR2 LQKENI. This CDR3 is built from 15 residues. V shed 0 bases, J shed 9 bases, and the junction held 5 bases outside the gene matches.

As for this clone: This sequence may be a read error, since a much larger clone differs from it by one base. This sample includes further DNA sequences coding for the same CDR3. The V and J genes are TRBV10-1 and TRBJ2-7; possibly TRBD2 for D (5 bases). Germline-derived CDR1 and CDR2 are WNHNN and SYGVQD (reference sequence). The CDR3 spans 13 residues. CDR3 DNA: TGCGCCAGCAGGCCCTCGGGGTCCTACGAGCAGTACTTT. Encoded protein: CASRPSGSYEQYF.

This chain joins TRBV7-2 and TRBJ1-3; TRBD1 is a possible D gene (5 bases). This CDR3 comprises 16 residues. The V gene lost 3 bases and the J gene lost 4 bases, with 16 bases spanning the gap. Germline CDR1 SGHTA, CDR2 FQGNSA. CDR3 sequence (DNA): TGTGCCAGCAGCTTTTCCAGGGCGCGCACGGGAAACACCATATATTTT. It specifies CASSFSRARTGNTIYF.

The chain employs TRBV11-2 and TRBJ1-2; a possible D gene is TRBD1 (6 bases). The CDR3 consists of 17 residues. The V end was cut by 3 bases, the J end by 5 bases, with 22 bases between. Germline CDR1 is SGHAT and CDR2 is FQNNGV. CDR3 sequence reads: CASSLGPTGGRDYGYTF. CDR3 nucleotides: TGTGCCAGCAGCTTGGGCCCTACCGGGGGCAGAGATTATGGCTACACCTTC. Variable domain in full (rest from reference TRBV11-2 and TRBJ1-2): EAGVAQSPRYKIIEKRQSVAFWCNPISGHATLYWYQQILGQGPKLLIQFQNNGVVDDSQLPKDRFSAERLKGVDSTLKIQPAKLEDSAVYLCASSLGPTGGRDYGYTFGSGTRLTVV.

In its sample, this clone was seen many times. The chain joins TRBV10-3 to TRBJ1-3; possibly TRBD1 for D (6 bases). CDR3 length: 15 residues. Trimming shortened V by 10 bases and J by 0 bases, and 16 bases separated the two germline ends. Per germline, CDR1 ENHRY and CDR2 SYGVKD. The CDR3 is CATGGTLASGNTIYF. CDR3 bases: TGTGCCACGGGGGGGACACTCGCCTCTGGAAACACCATATATTTT.

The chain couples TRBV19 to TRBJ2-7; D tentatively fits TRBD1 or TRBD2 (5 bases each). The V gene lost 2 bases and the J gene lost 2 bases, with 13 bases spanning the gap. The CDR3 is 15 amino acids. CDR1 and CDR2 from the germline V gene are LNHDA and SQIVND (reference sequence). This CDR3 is CASSIQLGAPYEQYF. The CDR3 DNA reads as TGTGCCAGTAGTATACAACTAGGGGCACCCTACGAGCAGTACTTC. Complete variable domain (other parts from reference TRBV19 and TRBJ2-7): DGGITQSPKYLFRKEGQNVTLSCEQNLNHDAMYWYRQDPGQGLRLIYYSQIVNDFQKGDIAEGYSVSREKKESFPLTVTSAQKNPTAFYLCASSIQLGAPYEQYFGPGTRLTVT.

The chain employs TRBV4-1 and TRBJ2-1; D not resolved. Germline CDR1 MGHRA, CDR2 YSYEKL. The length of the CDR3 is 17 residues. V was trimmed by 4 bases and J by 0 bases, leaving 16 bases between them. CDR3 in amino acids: CASSPTNVGSSYNEQFF. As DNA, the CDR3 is TGCGCCAGCAGCCCAACTAACGTCGGTAGCTCCTACAATGAGCAGTTCTTC.

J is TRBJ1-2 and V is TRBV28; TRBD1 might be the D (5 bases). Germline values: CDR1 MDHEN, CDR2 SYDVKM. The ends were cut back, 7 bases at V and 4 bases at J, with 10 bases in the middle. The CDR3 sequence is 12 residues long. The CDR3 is CASISGPYGYTF. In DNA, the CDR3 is TGTGCCAGCATATCGGGGCCCTATGGCTACACCTTC.

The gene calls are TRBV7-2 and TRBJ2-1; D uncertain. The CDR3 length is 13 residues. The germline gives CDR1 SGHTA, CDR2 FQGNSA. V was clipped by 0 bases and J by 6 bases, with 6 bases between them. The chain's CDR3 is CASSLAVINEQFF. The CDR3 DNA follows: TGTGCCAGCAGCTTAGCGGTTATCAATGAGCAGTTCTTC. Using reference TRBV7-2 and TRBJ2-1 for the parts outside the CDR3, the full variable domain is GAGVSQSPSNKVTEKGKDVELRCDPISGHTALYWYRQSLGQGLEFLIYFQGNSAPDKSGLPSDRFSAERTGGSVSTLTIQRTQQEDSAVYLCASSLAVINEQFFGPGTRLTVL.

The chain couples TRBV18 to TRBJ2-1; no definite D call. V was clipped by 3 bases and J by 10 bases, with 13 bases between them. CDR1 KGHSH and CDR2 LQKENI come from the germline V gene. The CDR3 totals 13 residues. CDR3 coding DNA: TGTGCCAGCTCACCGTGGGCGTCGGAGGAGCAGTTCTTC. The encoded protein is CASSPWASEEQFF.

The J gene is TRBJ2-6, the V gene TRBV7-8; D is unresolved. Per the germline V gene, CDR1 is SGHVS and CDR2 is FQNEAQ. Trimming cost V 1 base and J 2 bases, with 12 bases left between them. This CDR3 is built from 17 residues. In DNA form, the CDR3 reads TGTGCCAGCAGCTTAGGGATAACAGCCCCTGGGGCCAACGTCCTGACTTTC. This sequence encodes CASSLGITAPGANVLTF.

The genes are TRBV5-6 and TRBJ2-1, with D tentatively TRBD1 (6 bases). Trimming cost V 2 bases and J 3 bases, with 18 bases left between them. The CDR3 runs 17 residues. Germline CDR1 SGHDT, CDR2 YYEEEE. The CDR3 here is CASSFWGRAFFYNEQFF. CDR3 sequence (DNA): TGTGCCAGCAGCTTCTGGGGGCGCGCGTTTTTCTACAATGAGCAGTTCTTC. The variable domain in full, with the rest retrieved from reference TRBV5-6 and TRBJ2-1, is DAGVTQSPTHLIKTRGQQVTLRCSPKSGHDTVSWYQQALGQGPQFIFQYYEEEERQRGNFPDRFSGHQFPNYSSELNVNALLLGDSALYLCASSFWGRAFFYNEQFFGPGTRLTVL.

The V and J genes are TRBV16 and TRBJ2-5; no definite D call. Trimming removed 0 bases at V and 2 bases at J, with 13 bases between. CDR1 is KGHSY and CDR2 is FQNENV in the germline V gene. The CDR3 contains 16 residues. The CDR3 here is CASSQSRQPEQETQYF. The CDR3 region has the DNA TGTGCCAGCAGCCAATCTCGGCAGCCAGAACAAGAGACCCAGTACTTC.

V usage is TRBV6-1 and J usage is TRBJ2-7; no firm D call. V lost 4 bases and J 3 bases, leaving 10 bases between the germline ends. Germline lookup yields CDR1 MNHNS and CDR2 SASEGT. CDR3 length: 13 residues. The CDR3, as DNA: TGTGCCAGCAGTGGATCATATGGCTACGAGCAGTACTTC. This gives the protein CASSGSYGYEQYF.

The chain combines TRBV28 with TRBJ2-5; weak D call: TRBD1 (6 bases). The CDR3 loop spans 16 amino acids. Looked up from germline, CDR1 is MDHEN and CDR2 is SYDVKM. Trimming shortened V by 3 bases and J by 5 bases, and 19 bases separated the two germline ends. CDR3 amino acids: CASSLDSGTPLETQYF. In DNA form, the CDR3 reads TGTGCCAGCAGTTTGGATTCCGGGACACCACTGGAGACCCAGTACTTC.

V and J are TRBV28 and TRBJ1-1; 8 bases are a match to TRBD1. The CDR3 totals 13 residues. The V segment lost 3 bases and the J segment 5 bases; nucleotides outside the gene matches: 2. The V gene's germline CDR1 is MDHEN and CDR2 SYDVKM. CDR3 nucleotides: TGTGCCAGCAGTTTGGACAGGGTAACTGAAGCTTTCTTT. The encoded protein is CASSLDRVTEAFF.

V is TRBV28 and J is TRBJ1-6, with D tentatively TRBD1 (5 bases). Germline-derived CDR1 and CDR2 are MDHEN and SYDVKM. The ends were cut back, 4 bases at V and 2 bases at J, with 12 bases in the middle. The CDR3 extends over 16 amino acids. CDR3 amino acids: CASSSAGGAYNSPLHF. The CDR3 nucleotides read TGTGCCAGCAGTTCGGCGGGAGGGGCCTATAATTCACCCCTCCACTTT.

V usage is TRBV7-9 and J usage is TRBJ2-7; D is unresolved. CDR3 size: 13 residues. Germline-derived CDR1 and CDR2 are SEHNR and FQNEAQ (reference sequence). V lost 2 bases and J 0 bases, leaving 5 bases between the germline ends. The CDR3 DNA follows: TGTGCCAGCAGCTTAATTCTCTCCTACGAGCAGTACTTC. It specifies CASSLILSYEQYF. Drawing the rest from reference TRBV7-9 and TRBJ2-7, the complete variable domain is DTGVSQNPRHKITKRGQNVTFRCDPISEHNRLYWYRQTLGQGPEFLTYFQNEAQLEKSRLLSDRFSAERPKGSFSTLEIQRTEQGDSAMYLCASSLILSYEQYFGPGTRLTVT.

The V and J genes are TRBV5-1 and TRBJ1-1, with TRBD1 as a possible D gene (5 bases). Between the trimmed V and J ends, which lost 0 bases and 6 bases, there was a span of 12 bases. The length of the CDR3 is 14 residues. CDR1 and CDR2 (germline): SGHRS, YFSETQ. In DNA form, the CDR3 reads TGCGCCAGCAGCTTGGGCCCAGGGTCGGCTGAAGCTTTCTTT. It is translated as CASSLGPGSAEAFF.